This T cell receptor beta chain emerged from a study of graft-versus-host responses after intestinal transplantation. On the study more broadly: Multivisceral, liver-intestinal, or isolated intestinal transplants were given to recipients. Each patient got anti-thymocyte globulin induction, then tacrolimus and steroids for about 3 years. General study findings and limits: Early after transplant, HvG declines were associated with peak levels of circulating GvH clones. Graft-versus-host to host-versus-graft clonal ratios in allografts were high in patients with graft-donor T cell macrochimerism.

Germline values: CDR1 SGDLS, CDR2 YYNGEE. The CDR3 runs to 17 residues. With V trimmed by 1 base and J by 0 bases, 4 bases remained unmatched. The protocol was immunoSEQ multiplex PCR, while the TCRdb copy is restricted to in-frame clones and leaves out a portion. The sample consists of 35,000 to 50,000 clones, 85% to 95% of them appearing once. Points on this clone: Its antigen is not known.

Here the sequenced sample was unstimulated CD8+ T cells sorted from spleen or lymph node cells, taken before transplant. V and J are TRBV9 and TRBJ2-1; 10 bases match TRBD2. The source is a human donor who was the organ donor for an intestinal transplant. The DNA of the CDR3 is TGTGCCAGCAGCGTATTAGCGGGAGGCAGCTCCTACAATGAGCAGTTCTTC. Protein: CASSVLAGGSSYNEQFF.